Listed below are T cell receptor beta chains from one sample, sequenced in a study of shared clonotypes between healthy human individuals. Sequencing used immunoSEQ multiplex PCR; TCRdb keeps in-frame clones, though not all of them. The sample contains roughly 770,000 clones, approximately 96% of which appear only once. The sequenced material came from naive CD8+ T cells sorted from blood. These receptors came from a man under 40 in good health. Both conserved end residues are part of each CDR3. The order of the fields is clone size, D gene, J gene, V gene, CDR3 protein, CDR3 DNA. D genes are given only for firm matches. Clone sizes are given selectively: once, few, many, or a class where the clone is expanded.

size: NA; D: TRBD2; J: TRBJ2-1; V: TRBV10-2; CDR3: CASGLAGIDEQFF; DNA: TGCGCCAGCGGACTAGCGGGAATTGATGAGCAGTTCTTC
size: NA; D: TRBD2; J: TRBJ2-7; V: TRBV11-2; CDR3: CASSSGTSGPPSYEQYF; DNA: TGTGCCAGCAGCTCAGGGACTAGCGGCCCCCCGTCCTACGAGCAGTACTTC
size: NA; D: TRBD1; J: TRBJ2-7; V: TRBV4-1; CDR3: CASSLDRGHSYEQYF; DNA: TGCGCCAGCAGCCTGGACAGGGGGCATTCCTACGAGCAGTACTTC
size: NA; D: NA; J: TRBJ1-1; V: TRBV15; CDR3: CATSARTVSTEAFF; DNA: TGTGCCACCAGCGCTAGGACAGTATCCACTGAAGCTTTCTTT
size: NA; D: NA; J: TRBJ2-2; V: TRBV28; CDR3: CASSSWTENTGELFF; DNA: TGTGCCAGCAGTTCTTGGACAGAAAACACCGGGGAGCTGTTTTTT
size: NA; D: NA; J: TRBJ1-4; V: TRBV4-3; CDR3: CASSQERTLSNEKLFF; DNA: TGCGCCAGCAGCCAGGAGAGGACACTTTCTAATGAAAAACTGTTTTTT
size: NA; D: NA; J: TRBJ2-6; V: TRBV11-2; CDR3: CASSLNAGAGANVLTF; DNA: TGTGCCAGCAGCTTAAATGCGGGCGCTGGGGCCAACGTCCTGACTTTC
size: NA; D: TRBD2; J: TRBJ2-3; V: TRBV6-1; CDR3: CASSEKNQAGRAGDTQYF; DNA: TGTGCCAGCAGTGAAAAAAACCAGGCAGGGAGGGCCGGGGATACGCAGTATTTT
size: NA; D: TRBD2; J: TRBJ2-3; V: TRBV5-1; CDR3: CASSSRRGGFLSTDTQYF; DNA: TGCGCCAGCAGCTCCCGGCGGGGGGGATTCCTTTCCACAGATACGCAGTATTTT
size: NA; D: NA; J: TRBJ2-7; V: TRBV5-6; CDR3: CASSAGLYEQYF; DNA: TGTGCCAGCAGCGCGGGCCTTTACGAGCAGTACTTC
size: NA; D: TRBD2; J: TRBJ2-3; V: TRBV11-2; CDR3: CASSTRGGPDTQYF; DNA: TGTGCCAGCAGCACGAGGGGAGGGCCAGATACGCAGTATTTT
size: NA; D: TRBD2; J: TRBJ2-7; V: TRBV9; CDR3: CASSVAGAGGLDEQYF; DNA: TGTGCCAGCAGCGTAGCTGGAGCGGGAGGACTCGACGAGCAGTACTTC
size: NA; D: NA; J: TRBJ2-1; V: TRBV10-1; CDR3: CASSEWPLNEQFF; DNA: TGCGCCAGCAGTGAGTGGCCCCTCAATGAGCAGTTCTTC
size: NA; D: NA; J: TRBJ2-7; V: TRBV10-2; CDR3: CASSEPVAYEQYF; DNA: TGCGCCAGCAGTGAGCCAGTAGCCTACGAGCAGTACTTC
size: NA; D: TRBD1; J: TRBJ2-1; V: TRBV5-4; CDR3: CASSLVDRANNEQFF; DNA: TGTGCCAGCAGCTTGGTTGACAGGGCCAACAATGAGCAGTTCTTC
size: few; D: NA; J: TRBJ2-7; V: TRBV7-9; CDR3: CASSRDTSYEQYF; DNA: TGTGCCAGCAGCCGGGACACATCCTACGAGCAGTACTTC
size: NA; D: NA; J: TRBJ2-1; V: TRBV25-1; CDR3: CASTAGAYYNEQFF; DNA: TGTGCCTCTACCGCGGGGGCTTATTACAATGAGCAGTTCTTC
size: NA; D: TRBD1; J: TRBJ1-4; V: TRBV5-1; CDR3: CASSPDQGAGEKLFF; DNA: TGCGCCAGCAGCCCTGATCAGGGGGCAGGTGAAAAACTGTTTTTT
size: NA; D: TRBD2; J: TRBJ2-3; V: TRBV29-1; CDR3: CSVGPRGASTDTQYF; DNA: TGCAGCGTTGGTCCGCGGGGGGCTAGCACAGATACGCAGTATTTT
size: NA; D: NA; J: TRBJ2-7; V: TRBV29-1; CDR3: CSTWGLRREQYF; DNA: TGCAGCACCTGGGGTCTTAGACGCGAGCAGTACTTC
size: NA; D: TRBD2; J: TRBJ2-7; V: TRBV27; CDR3: CASSLVTSGRYEQYF; DNA: TGTGCCAGCAGTTTAGTTACTAGCGGGAGGTACGAGCAGTACTTC
size: NA; D: NA; J: TRBJ2-3; V: TRBV29-1; CDR3: CSVEDLIDSHTSTDTQYF; DNA: TGCAGCGTTGAAGATCTGATCGACTCCCACACTAGCACAGATACGCAGTATTTT
size: NA; D: TRBD2; J: TRBJ2-1; V: TRBV10-2; CDR3: CASGGPGLGPHSYNEQFF; DNA: TGCGCCAGCGGGGGTCCGGGACTAGGCCCTCACTCCTACAATGAGCAGTTCTTC
size: NA; D: NA; J: TRBJ1-3; V: TRBV5-8; CDR3: CASSFRDSGNTIYF; DNA: TGTGCCAGCAGCTTTCGAGACTCTGGAAACACCATATATTTT
size: NA; D: NA; J: TRBJ1-1; V: TRBV6-6; CDR3: CASSQYVGLNTEAFF; DNA: TGTGCCAGCAGTCAATATGTGGGGCTGAACACTGAAGCTTTCTTT
size: once; D: NA; J: TRBJ2-5; V: TRBV7-9; CDR3: CASSFPPWERETQYF; DNA: TGTGCCAGCAGCTTCCCGCCATGGGAGAGGGAGACCCAGTACTTC